This T cell receptor beta chain was found in a study of T cell responses to AZD1222 COVID-19 vaccine. Clones were sequenced by immunoSEQ multiplex PCR, and TCRdb holds only the in-frame ones, with some missing. The sample yields about 97,000 clones, more than 70% seen once. The table lists this clone with a few counts. Germline CDR1 and CDR2: SEHNR and FQNEAQ (reference sequence). The CDR3 is 15 residues long. Trimming left V 1 base short and J 0 bases short, with 7 bases between. The rearrangement links TRBV7-9 to TRBJ2-4; D gene unclear. The sample in question was peripheral blood, obtained on day 0 of AZD1222 vaccination. The sequence was collected from an adult in good health. CDR3 nucleotide sequence: TGTGCCAGCAGCTTAGAAGGCCTAGCCAAAAACATTCAGTACTTC. Amino acid sequence: CASSLEGLAKNIQYF.